This TCR beta chain was identified in a study of Graves' ophthalmopathy and Graves' hyperthyroidism. Study overall: Researchers classed hyperthyroidism as stable given no ophthalmopathy within 18 months of follow-up. General observations from the study: With roughly 69% sensitivity and over 72% specificity, the model predicted ophthalmopathy progression. Most expanded clonotypes in thyroid above 0.001 frequency also showed up in blood.

The authors enrolled newly diagnosed hyperthyroidism patients aged 18 to 65 with under 2 months' duration. Comments on this clonotype: Its antigen is not known. Sequence at one end of the junction differs from germline and may be a read error.

From RNA, the CDR3 regions of TCR beta chains were amplified and sequenced. Second-round multiplex PCR followed a first-round RT-PCR using HTBI primers. TCRdb reprocessed the multiplex PCR reads with MiXCR, giving one entry per CDR3 protein. Among about 1.2 million distinct CDR3 sequences listed, about 40% were seen once. CDR3 length equals 10 residues. Germline-derived CDR1 and CDR2 are SQVTM and ANQGSEA. Sequenced: peripheral blood or thyroid tissue (not recorded which). The chain couples TRBV29-1 to TRBJ1-2; no clear D gene. This clonotype was obtained from an adult man with Graves' hyperthyroidism. The DNA for the CDR3 is TGCAGCGTTTTAGTGAATGGCTACCCCTTC. Its protein is CSVLVNGYPF. Full variable domain (outside the CDR3, taken from reference TRBV29-1 and TRBJ1-2): SAVISQKPSRDICQRGTSLTIQCQVDSQVTMMFWYRQQPGQSLTLIATANQGSEATYESGFVIDKFPISRPNLTFSTLTVSNMSPEDSSIYLCSVLVNGYPFGSGTRLTVV.